This entry lists 4 T cell receptor beta chains sequenced from one sample in a study of Ad26.COV2.S vaccination and SARS-CoV-2 variants. Produced via immunoSEQ multiplex PCR; TCRdb's table is partial and in-frame only. The data contain 300,000 to 400,000 clones, about 89% of them singletons. As for treatment: 15 to 20 received Ad26.COV2.S at low or high dose, single or two shots; roughly five received placebo; per-sample allocation not given. Specimen acquisition occurred on day 63 following the initial vaccine or placebo injection. The sequenced sample was peripheral blood, obtained in a trial of Ad26.COV2.S vaccine versus placebo. All receptors come from a person between 18 and 65 years old who received the Ad26.COV2.S COVID-19 vaccine or a placebo.

V is TRBV7-9 and J is TRBJ1-4, with 7 bases that match TRBD1. The trim removed 5 bases at V and 3 bases at J, leaving 6 bases unmatched. CDR3 length: 15 residues. Germline V gives CDR1 SEHNR, CDR2 FQNEAQ (reference sequence). CDR3 nucleotides: TGTGCCAGCAGCCGCCAGACAGGGCCTAATGAAAAACTGTTTTTT. It codes for CASSRQTGPNEKLFF.

The V and J genes are TRBV28 and TRBJ1-5; D uncertain. Germline V gene lookup returns CDR1 MDHEN and CDR2 SYDVKM. The CDR3 runs 12 residues. V lost 5 bases and J lost 11, with 13 bases in between. The CDR3 DNA is TGTGCCAGCAGTCCTGGTCCCGCAGCCCAGCATTTT. Translating gives CASSPGPAAQHF.

The chain couples TRBV5-5 to TRBJ2-2; the D is unclear. The CDR3 consists of 16 residues. In germline, CDR1 is SGHKS, CDR2 YYEKEE (reference sequence). Trimming shortened V by 2 bases and J by 0 bases, and 11 bases separated the two germline ends. The CDR3 loop reads CASSFQFIANTGELFF. Here the CDR3 DNA reads TGTGCCAGCAGCTTTCAATTTATCGCGAACACCGGGGAGCTGTTTTTT.

This chain joins TRBV7-9 and TRBJ2-5; D not resolved. Germline CDR1 is SEHNR and CDR2 is FQNEAQ (reference sequence). This CDR3 spans 13 amino acids. The ends were cut back, 5 bases at V and 4 bases at J, with 11 bases in the middle. CDR3 in amino acids: CASSPWGRETQYF. As DNA, the CDR3 is TGTGCCAGCAGCCCGTGGGGAAGAGAGACCCAGTACTTC.